Listed here are 21 T cell receptor beta chains from one sample, sequenced in a study of T cell responses to AZD1222 COVID-19 vaccine. TCRdb's copy holds only in-frame clones and misses some; the assay was immunoSEQ multiplex PCR. The table shows 100,000 or so clones, with around 94% occurring only once. The sample here was peripheral blood, taken on day 0 of AZD1222 vaccination. These receptors originate from an adult in good health.

The chain couples TRBV11-2 to TRBJ1-4; D uncertain. The germline gives CDR1 SGHAT, CDR2 FQNNGV. V lost 4 bases and J 0 bases, leaving 9 bases between the germline ends. The CDR3 spans 15 residues. DNA of the CDR3: TGTGCCAGCAGCTCCGACGGTGCAACTAATGAAAAACTGTTTTTT. Amino acid sequence: CASSSDGATNEKLFF.

The chain employs TRBV18 and TRBJ1-3; D remains unclear. The CDR3 runs 12 residues. CDR1 is KGHSH, CDR2 LQKENI, per germline. The V end lost 5 bases, the J end lost 3 bases, and 5 bases lay between the germline ends. This chain's CDR3 is CASSENGNTIYF. DNA for the CDR3: TGTGCCAGCTCAGAGAATGGAAACACCATATATTTT. The full variable domain, its missing parts supplied by reference TRBV18 and TRBJ1-3, is NAGVMQNPRHLVRRRGQEARLRCSPMKGHSHVYWYRQLPEEGLKFMVYLQKENIIDESGMPKERFSAEFPKEGPSILRIQQVVRGDSAAYFCASSENGNTIYFGEGSWLTVV.

This sequence joins TRBV6-1 and TRBJ1-3; the D is unclear. Trimming took 2 bases from V and 4 from J, leaving 9 bases between them. This CDR3 is 14 amino acids long. From germline, CDR1 is MNHNS and CDR2 SASEGT. Written as DNA, the CDR3 is TGTGCCAGCAGTGAATCGGGAGGGGGAAACACCATATATTTT. Protein product: CASSESGGGNTIYF.

CDR3 in DNA: TGTGCCTGGACCCCCTCTGGCTATGGGAGAGCTTTCTTT. Its translation is CAWTPSGYGRAFF. J is TRBJ1-1 and V is TRBV30; unclear D gene. This CDR3 has 13 amino acids. Trimming removed 4 bases from V and 10 bases from J, with 19 bases in between. Germline V lookup: CDR1 GTSNPN, CDR2 SVGIG (reference sequence).

This CDR3 reads CSALTSGGSPLHF. In DNA form, the CDR3 reads TGCAGCGCATTGACCTCCGGGGGCTCACCCCTCCACTTT. The genes are TRBV29-1 and TRBJ1-6; a weak D match, TRBD1 (6 bases). This CDR3 comprises 13 residues. Germline CDR1 SQVTM, CDR2 ANQGSEA. Trimming stripped 7 bases from V and 10 bases from J, with 17 bases between.

V usage is TRBV24-1 and J usage is TRBJ2-6, with a tentative D call TRBD1 (6 bases). Germline CDR1 reads KGHDR; CDR2 reads SFDVKD. V dropped 2 bases and J dropped 2 bases, with 6 bases sitting between them. This CDR3 region has 15 residues. In nucleotides, the CDR3 is TGTGCCACCAGTGATTACAGGGCTGGGGCCAACGTCCTGACTTTC. Amino acid sequence: CATSDYRAGANVLTF.

The rearrangement joins TRBV7-2 to TRBJ1-6; no clear D gene. Trimming took off 3 bases at V and 1 base at J, with 7 bases between the two ends. The V gene's germline CDR1 is SGHTA and CDR2 FQGNSA. The CDR3 has 15 amino acids. CDR3: CASSLGVSYNSPLHF. CDR3 nucleotides: TGTGCCAGCAGCTTGGGCGTATCCTATAATTCACCCCTCCACTTT.

J is TRBJ2-5 and V is TRBV11-2; 8 bases are a match to TRBD2. The CDR3 runs to 18 residues. Germline-derived CDR1 and CDR2 are SGHAT and FQNNGV. Unmatched junction bases numbered 17, after V lost 6 bases and J lost 2 bases. In DNA, the CDR3 is TGTGCCAGCAGTAAATATTCTGGAGCGGGAGAGCTTCAAGAGACCCAGTACTTC. This sequence encodes CASSKYSGAGELQETQYF.

The V gene is TRBV6-4, the J gene TRBJ2-3, with D unresolved. This CDR3 is built from 15 residues. CDR1 and CDR2 (germline): MRHNA, SNTAGT. Trimming took off 0 bases at V and 0 bases at J, with 7 bases between the two ends. The CDR3 DNA is TGTGCCAGCAGTGACTCATCAGCTAGCACAGATACGCAGTATTTT. Protein sequence: CASSDSSASTDTQYF.

Only one count was recorded for this clone. The J gene is TRBJ1-1, the V gene TRBV15; no definite D call. The CDR3 spans 13 residues. Germline CDR1 and CDR2: LNHNV and YYDKDF (reference sequence). V was trimmed by 5 bases and J by 1 base, leaving 8 bases between them. CDR3 nucleotide sequence: TGTGCCACCAGCGATGGACCGAACACTGAAGCTTTCTTT. Amino acid sequence: CATSDGPNTEAFF.

The gene calls are TRBV6-5 and TRBJ2-3; a possible D gene is TRBD2 (5 bases). The V gene's germline CDR1 is MNHEY and CDR2 SVGAGI. V gave up 11 bases and J gave up 2 bases, with 14 bases separating them. The CDR3 loop spans 13 amino acids. The CDR3, as DNA: TGTGCCGCCCTGGGGAGACCCACAGATACGCAGTATTTT. Encoded protein: CAALGRPTDTQYF.

The chain carries TRBV9 and TRBJ1-1, with D possibly TRBD1 on 5 matching bases. With 0 bases removed from V and 6 bases from J, the gap between germline ends came to 9 bases. The CDR3 consists of 13 residues. Germline V gene lookup returns CDR1 SGDLS and CDR2 YYNGEE. CDR3 residues: CASSVASGAEAFF. CDR3 coding DNA: TGTGCCAGCAGCGTAGCTTCGGGGGCTGAAGCTTTCTTT.

V and J are TRBV11-2 and TRBJ2-3, with D possibly TRBD2 on 5 matching bases. CDR3 size: 18 residues. CDR1 is SGHAT, CDR2 FQNNGV, per germline. V lost 0 bases and J 3 bases, leaving 19 bases between the germline ends. CDR3 sequence: CASSLDGNMMWGTDTQYF. CDR3 DNA sequence: TGTGCCAGCAGCTTAGACGGGAATATGATGTGGGGTACAGATACGCAGTATTTT.

This clone was recorded only once. This chain uses TRBV6-4 with TRBJ2-2, with D possibly being TRBD1 or TRBD2 (5 bases each). V gave up 3 bases and J gave up 4 bases, with 9 bases separating them. The CDR3 is made up of 14 amino acids. CDR1 and CDR2 (germline): MRHNA, SNTAGT. CDR3 region: CASSEAGSTGELFF. In DNA, the CDR3 is TGTGCCAGCAGTGAAGCAGGGAGCACCGGGGAGCTGTTTTTT.

The rearrangement joins TRBV13 to TRBJ1-2, with TRBD1 matching over 9 bases. The germline gives CDR1 PRHDT, CDR2 FYEKMQ (reference sequence). V shed 5 bases and J 8 bases; nucleotides not matched to a gene: 6. CDR3 length: 13 amino acids. CDR3 DNA sequence: TGTGCCAGCAGCCGGACAGGGGTCGACGGCTACACCTTC. This translates into CASSRTGVDGYTF.

This clone was observed once. The chain joins TRBV6-5 to TRBJ1-5; tentative D call: TRBD1 (5 bases). V lost 8 bases and J lost 7, with 15 bases in between. Germline CDR1 and CDR2: MNHEY and SVGAGI. This CDR3 has 13 residues. This CDR3 reads CASETSGRQPQHF. CDR3 bases: TGTGCCAGCGAAACCTCGGGACGCCAGCCCCAGCATTTT.

The J gene is TRBJ1-1, the V gene TRBV28, with D possibly matching TRBD1 (6 bases). This CDR3 spans 15 amino acids. Germline CDR1 and CDR2: MDHEN and SYDVKM. The V gene lost 6 bases and the J gene lost 0 bases, with 14 bases spanning the gap. CDR3 sequence reads: CASSSGGLMNTEAFF. The CDR3 DNA is TGTGCCAGCAGCTCGGGGGGGCTCATGAACACTGAAGCTTTCTTT.

The chain is built from TRBV28 and TRBJ1-5; 7 bases align to TRBD1. The J segment lost 0 bases and the V segment lost 5 bases, leaving 7 bases of the junction unmatched. Germline CDR1 is MDHEN and CDR2 is SYDVKM. The CDR3 has 16 amino acids. The CDR3 DNA follows: TGTGCCAGCAGTCCTCAGGGGGGTCTTAGCAATCAGCCCCAGCATTTT. It is translated as CASSPQGGLSNQPQHF.

The chain recombines TRBV7-9 with TRBJ2-2; the D gene is possibly TRBD1 (6 bases). Germline V gene sequence: CDR1 SEHNR, CDR2 FQNEAQ (reference sequence). The CDR3 is made up of 15 amino acids. Trimming took 2 bases from V and 5 from J, leaving 12 bases between them. DNA for the CDR3: TGTGCCAGCAGCTTAAAATTAAGGGGGACCGGGGAGCTGTTTTTT. Its translation: CASSLKLRGTGELFF.

The count of this clone is one. This sequence joins TRBV5-6 and TRBJ1-2; D uncertain. The germline V and J ends were trimmed by 0 bases and 4 bases, with 10 bases remaining between them. The CDR3 runs to 14 residues. CDR1 is SGHDT and CDR2 is YYEEEE in the germline V gene. DNA of the CDR3: TGTGCCAGCAGCTTGGGGGTCAGCGTCTATGGCTACACCTTC. This gives the protein CASSLGVSVYGYTF.

This sequence joins TRBV19 and TRBJ1-1; a weak D match, TRBD1 (5 bases). The CDR3 contains 18 residues. V lost 5 bases to trimming and J lost 0 bases, with 22 bases between them. Germline V CDR1 and CDR2: LNHDA, SQIVND (reference sequence). CDR3 coding DNA: TGTGCCAGTAGTCCTCGCGGCAGGGTGGCCAACATGAACACTGAAGCTTTCTTT. Its translation: CASSPRGRVANMNTEAFF. Looking up the rest from reference TRBV19 and TRBJ1-1 gives the full variable domain: DGGITQSPKYLFRKEGQNVTLSCEQNLNHDAMYWYRQDPGQGLRLIYYSQIVNDFQKGDIAEGYSVSREKKESFPLTVTSAQKNPTAFYLCASSPRGRVANMNTEAFFGQGTRLTVV.